This T cell receptor beta chain was sequenced for a study of cytomegalovirus exposure and HLA in healthy donors. Study-level points and caveats: A later analysis found that most CMV-associated TCR beta chains appeared HLA-restricted. Common viral pathogens seemed to be connected with several of the most significant clusters, according to a later analysis.

Worth noting for this clone: Its antigen is currently unknown.

Use of 60 Vbeta and 13 Jbeta primers characterized the PCR. The protocol was immunoSEQ multiplex PCR, while the TCRdb copy is restricted to in-frame clones and leaves out a portion. Of under 70,000 clones listed, 65% to 70% are singletons. The CDR3 is 13 amino acids. Germline V gives CDR1 SQVTM, CDR2 ANQGSEA. The germline V and J ends were trimmed by 4 bases and 0 bases, with 9 bases remaining between them. The sequenced material came from PBMCs. The clonotype comes from a woman under 40 in good health and CMV-seronegative. This chain connects TRBV29-1 to TRBJ1-1; D is unclear. CDR3 amino acids: CSVGNHMNTEAFF. The DNA of the CDR3 is TGCAGCGTTGGCAACCACATGAACACTGAAGCTTTCTTT.